Listed below are T cell receptor beta chains from one sample, sequenced in a study of cytomegalovirus exposure and HLA in healthy donors. The method was immunoSEQ multiplex PCR; TCRdb's version includes in-frame clones alone and lacks a portion of them. The sample yields a few hundred thousand clones, approximately 70% seen once. Specimen: PBMCs. These receptors were collected from a woman in her twenties or thirties in good health and CMV-seronegative. The CDR3 runs from the conserved cysteine through the conserved F or W. The D gene is left open where the match is weak. Part of the rows lack a size; the others show once, few, many or a class for expanded clones.

V	D	J	size	CDR3	DNA
TRBV7-2	TRBD2	TRBJ2-2	NA	CASISGGSGELFF	TGTGCCAGCATAAGCGGGGGGTCCGGGGAGCTGTTTTTT
TRBV18	TRBD2	TRBJ2-7	NA	CASSPGTNSYEQYF	TGTGCCAGCTCACCCGGGACTAACTCCTACGAGCAGTACTTC
TRBV6-6	TRBD1	TRBJ1-1	NA	CASRGQGVMSNTEAFF	TGTGCCAGCAGGGGACAGGGGGTAATGTCGAACACTGAAGCTTTCTTT
TRBV6-5	NA	TRBJ1-2	NA	CASSFYTAGHYGYTF	TGTGCCAGCAGTTTCTACACAGCCGGCCACTATGGCTACACCTTC
TRBV6-5	NA	TRBJ2-7	NA	CASSSTNSYEQYF	TGTGCCAGCAGTTCGACTAACTCCTACGAGCAGTACTTC
TRBV10-1	NA	TRBJ2-7	NA	CASSESGPPYEQYF	TGCGCCAGCAGTGAATCAGGGCCCCCCTACGAGCAGTACTTC
TRBV30	NA	TRBJ1-1	NA	CAWSVTPPQELNTEAFF	TGTGCCTGGAGTGTAACCCCCCCGCAGGAACTGAACACTGAAGCTTTCTTT
TRBV4-1	TRBD2	TRBJ2-7	NA	CASSHPSTSVYEQYF	TGCGCCAGCAGCCACCCCTCGACTAGCGTCTACGAGCAGTACTTC
TRBV28	TRBD1	TRBJ1-2	NA	CAIFATQGGIYGYTF	TGTGCCATCTTTGCTACACAGGGGGGTATTTATGGCTACACCTTC
TRBV18	TRBD2	TRBJ2-1	once	CASSPVLAGGSNEQFF	TGTGCCAGCTCACCAGTCCTAGCGGGAGGGTCCAATGAGCAGTTCTTC
TRBV6-6	TRBD1	TRBJ1-1	NA	CASSYGQGTEAFF	TGTGCCAGCAGTTACGGACAGGGCACTGAAGCTTTCTTT
TRBV27	NA	TRBJ2-3	NA	CASSLSGSFSQYF	TGTGCCAGCAGTTTATCTGGCAGTTTCTCGCAGTATTTT
TRBV6-1	TRBD2	TRBJ2-1	NA	CASSQTSKIYNEQFF	TGTGCCAGCAGTCAGACTAGCAAGATCTACAATGAGCAGTTCTTC
TRBV11-2	NA	TRBJ1-1	once	CASSLVGGFNTEAFF	TGTGCCAGCAGCTTAGTGGGAGGATTCAACACTGAAGCTTTCTTT
TRBV10-3	TRBD1	TRBJ1-5	NA	CAISVRAGGPQHF	TGTGCCATCAGTGTCAGGGCAGGGGGACCCCAGCATTTT
TRBV10-3	TRBD1	TRBJ1-1	NA	CAIKKTGLGTEAFF	TGTGCCATCAAGAAGACAGGGCTCGGCACTGAAGCTTTCTTT
TRBV19	NA	TRBJ1-6	NA	CASSIDFGSPLHF	TGTGCCAGTAGTATAGATTTCGGGTCACCCCTCCACTTT
TRBV19	NA	TRBJ1-5	once	CASSIRGRVGNQPQHF	TGTGCCAGTAGTATAAGGGGAAGGGTGGGCAATCAGCCCCAGCATTTT
TRBV19	NA	TRBJ1-6	NA	CASTNPSKRSPLHF	TGTGCCAGTACAAACCCCTCAAAGCGCTCACCCCTCCACTTT
TRBV7-9	TRBD2	TRBJ2-1	NA	CASSFSLADNEQFF	TGTGCCAGCAGCTTCTCTCTAGCGGACAATGAGCAGTTCTTC
TRBV7-3	NA	TRBJ2-3	NA	CASSVTGGSADTQYF	TGTGCCAGCAGCGTTACGGGCGGGTCGGCTGATACGCAGTATTTT
TRBV5-4	TRBD1	TRBJ2-5	NA	CASSPRQGIVETQYF	TGTGCCAGCAGCCCTCGACAGGGGATAGTAGAGACCCAGTACTTC
TRBV5-1	NA	TRBJ2-2	NA	CASSLATNTGELFF	TGCGCCAGCAGCTTGGCCACTAACACCGGGGAGCTGTTTTTT
TRBV2	NA	TRBJ1-4	NA	CASSEALGRAPEKLFF	TGTGCCAGCAGTGAAGCGCTTGGGAGGGCGCCTGAAAAACTGTTTTTT
TRBV15	NA	TRBJ1-1	NA	CATSTAQGPNTEAFF	TGTGCCACCAGCACCGCTCAGGGTCCAAACACTGAAGCTTTCTTT
TRBV30	NA	TRBJ1-6	NA	CAGSGAANSPLHF	TGTGCCGGTTCCGGTGCGGCCAATTCACCCCTCCACTTT
TRBV30	TRBD2	TRBJ2-7	NA	CDWRGGVAGALTYEQYF	TGTGACTGGAGGGGGGGAGTAGCGGGGGCCCTCACTTACGAGCAGTACTTC
TRBV27	TRBD1	TRBJ2-5	NA	CASRTPGQGRFMEYF	TGTGCCAGCAGAACTCCGGGACAGGGAAGATTTATGGAGTACTTC
TRBV6-1	NA	TRBJ1-5	NA	CASSIGQFNQPQHF	TGTGCCAGCAGCATCGGACAGTTCAATCAGCCCCAGCATTTT
TRBV13	TRBD1	TRBJ2-7	NA	CASSPGTGKSYEQYF	TGTGCCAGCAGCCCTGGGACAGGGAAGTCCTACGAGCAGTACTTC
TRBV5-1	NA	TRBJ1-3	NA	CASSLATGTGNTIYF	TGCGCCAGCAGCTTGGCAACAGGGACTGGAAACACCATATATTTT
TRBV7-3	NA	TRBJ1-1	NA	CASSVDRNTEAFF	TGTGCCAGCAGCGTAGACAGGAACACTGAAGCTTTCTTT
TRBV5-6	NA	TRBJ1-4	once	CASSLQGSANEKLFF	TGTGCCAGCAGCTTACAGGGCTCCGCTAATGAAAAACTGTTTTTT
TRBV6-1	TRBD2	TRBJ2-7	NA	CASSSGTSGTYEQYF	TGTGCCAGCAGTTCCGGGACTAGCGGGACCTACGAGCAGTACTTC
TRBV2	TRBD1	TRBJ2-3	NA	CASRRTGSADTQYF	TGTGCCAGCAGACGGACAGGGAGCGCAGATACGCAGTATTTT
TRBV9	TRBD2	TRBJ2-3	NA	CASSVGVTSGGDETQYF	TGTGCCAGCAGCGTAGGGGTTACTAGCGGGGGGGACGAGACGCAGTATTTT
TRBV18	TRBD1	TRBJ2-7	NA	CASSPQGQENGYEQYF	TGTGCCAGCTCACCCCAGGGACAGGAGAACGGGTACGAGCAGTACTTC
TRBV7-6	NA	TRBJ1-1	NA	CASSLEVSGAMGGTEAFF	TGTGCCAGCAGCTTAGAGGTTTCGGGGGCAATGGGGGGGACTGAAGCTTTCTTT
TRBV5-6	TRBD2	TRBJ2-1	NA	CASSLANSLAGVNEQFF	TGTGCCAGCAGCTTGGCCAATAGCCTAGCGGGAGTGAATGAGCAGTTCTTC
TRBV29-1	NA	TRBJ2-1	NA	CRVGGQSYNEQFF	TGCCGCGTCGGGGGACAGAGTTACAATGAGCAGTTCTTC
TRBV11-3	TRBD2	TRBJ2-2	few	CASSLGLAVLNTGELFF	TGTGCCAGCAGCCTGGGACTAGCGGTCCTTAACACCGGGGAGCTGTTTTTT
TRBV6-5	NA	TRBJ1-2	few	CASSSPSAGEDGYTF	TGTGCCAGCAGTTCACCTTCAGCTGGGGAGGATGGCTACACCTTC
TRBV2	TRBD1	TRBJ1-4	NA	CASGTGAFKLFF	TGTGCCAGCGGGACAGGGGCGTTCAAACTGTTTTTT
TRBV30	TRBD1	TRBJ1-2	once	CAWSVPTGRGNGYTF	TGTGCCTGGAGTGTACCGACAGGGCGAGGAAATGGCTACACCTTC
TRBV9	NA	TRBJ2-1	few	CASSVSGWAYNEQFF	TGTGCCAGCAGCGTTAGCGGTTGGGCCTACAATGAGCAGTTCTTC
TRBV7-9	NA	TRBJ1-2	NA	CSSSPESYGYTF	TGTTCCAGCAGCCCGGAGAGCTATGGCTACACCTTC
TRBV7-6	TRBD1	TRBJ1-4	few	CASSQDRGEKLFF	TGTGCCAGCAGCCAGGACAGGGGAGAAAAACTGTTTTTT
TRBV6-1	NA	TRBJ2-7	NA	CASRGGTYEQYF	TGTGCCAGCAGAGGGGGTACCTACGAGCAGTACTTC
TRBV4-2	NA	TRBJ2-5	NA	CASSQMSQGGDQETQYF	TGTGCCAGCAGCCAGATGTCACAGGGAGGGGACCAAGAGACCCAGTACTTC
TRBV10-3	TRBD1	TRBJ1-1	NA	CAISRGQGEMNTEAFF	TGTGCCATCAGTCGAGGGCAGGGGGAGATGAACACTGAAGCTTTCTTT
TRBV29-1	NA	TRBJ2-7	few	CSVTIWYEQYF	TGCAGCGTGACTATTTGGTACGAGCAGTACTTC
TRBV7-9	TRBD2	TRBJ2-2	NA	CVSSLTPGLGNTGELFF	TGTGTCAGCAGCTTGACTCCGGGACTAGGGAACACCGGGGAGCTGTTTTTT
TRBV7-9	TRBD2	TRBJ2-6	NA	CASSSWGGAPSGANVLTF	TGTGCCAGCAGCTCGTGGGGAGGGGCGCCCTCTGGGGCCAACGTCCTGACTTTC
TRBV29-1	TRBD2	TRBJ2-3	NA	CSVAGTSLVWYTQYF	TGCAGCGTGGCCGGGACTAGCCTTGTCTGGTATACGCAGTATTTT